Listed here is a single T cell receptor beta chain. Antigen specificity is unknown. Then a second PCR, running roughly 7 to 11 cycles, was carried out with a sample-barcoded 5' primer and a J-beta primer mix. Each of the cDNA molecules was tagged by a template-switch adaptor with 12 random nucleotides. A single record per CDR3 protein comes from TCRdb applying MiXCR to the 5' RACE reads. The data show about 1.4 million distinct CDR3 sequences, with 59% seen just once and 5.5% to 8% held by the top ten. The data belong to a study of blood T cells in healthy people across ages. Germline V gene data show CDR1 as MDHEN and CDR2 as SYDVKM. The V segment lost 6 bases and the J segment 5 bases; nucleotides outside the gene matches: 6. This CDR3 spans 13 amino acids. Regarding the study as a whole: Strong correlation was found linking TCR beta diversity to naive T cell percentage. The fall in TCR beta diversity per million T cells was roughly linear with age. Without sorted subsets, naive and antigen-experienced compartments could not be conclusively compared.

Specimen: blood. This chain joins TRBV28 and TRBJ2-5; TRBD1 matches 7 bases. This receptor was taken from a man younger than 35 in good health. This CDR3 reads CASSTTGPETQYF. CDR3 in DNA: TGTGCCAGCAGCACGACAGGGCCCGAGACCCAGTACTTC.